This T cell receptor beta chain is from a study of T-cell reconstitution after alpha-beta-depleted transplantation in children. Study-wide points: Some patients' high day-60 TCRbeta diversity was attributed to recipient cells surviving conditioning. T-cell counts and diversity at one year post-transplant came mainly from newly produced T cells. There were reportedly several hundred expanded graft clones from which alpha-beta T cells came about two months after transplant.

Concerning this clonotype: Its antigen is not identified.

CDR1 MDHEN and CDR2 SYDVKM come from the germline V gene. The CDR3 sequence is 16 residues long. Deletions cut 5 bases from V and 2 bases from J, with 16 bases between. This sample's TCRbeta library carried unique molecular identifier barcodes. One entry per CDR3 protein, called by TCRdb with MiXCR from the PCR reads. Of about 980,000 distinct CDR3 sequences detected, around 30% appear once; the ten largest clones hold about 28%. This TCR was sampled from a boy younger than two who had a stem cell transplant for SCID, so the T cells may come from the graft donor. The input for sequencing was PBMCs, mostly from graft donor cells, taken 360 days after TCRalphabeta/CD19-depleted stem cell transplant. This rearrangement joins TRBV28 to TRBJ1-5, with D possibly being TRBD1 (6 bases). The CDR3 is CASSPAGGEGNQPQHF. In DNA form, the CDR3 reads TGTGCCAGCAGTCCGGCGGGGGGCGAGGGCAATCAGCCCCAGCATTTT.